This TCR beta chain was recorded in a study of blood T cell repertoires in COVID-19. This clone was counted a single time. Between the trimmed V and J ends, which lost 5 bases and 1 base, there was a span of 12 bases. The CDR3 consists of 14 residues. Germline loops: CDR1 PRHDT, CDR2 FYEKMQ (reference sequence). Per the original methods: Counts of nucleated cells, estimated from reference gene primer amplification, were obtained. The method was immunoSEQ multiplex PCR; TCRdb's version includes in-frame clones alone and lacks a portion of them. The DNA was the basis for D and trimming; V, J and clone size are from that table. The sample shows 15,000 to 20,000 clones, around 86% of them seen only once.

The receptor's source is a human donor with active COVID-19. The donor label of this sample is uncertain. The V call is TRBV13, the J call TRBJ2-7, with no clear D. The sample was peripheral blood. CDR3 DNA sequence: TGTGCCAGCAGCGTCAACAGACAATCCTACGAGCAGTACTTC. This encodes CASSVNRQSYEQYF.